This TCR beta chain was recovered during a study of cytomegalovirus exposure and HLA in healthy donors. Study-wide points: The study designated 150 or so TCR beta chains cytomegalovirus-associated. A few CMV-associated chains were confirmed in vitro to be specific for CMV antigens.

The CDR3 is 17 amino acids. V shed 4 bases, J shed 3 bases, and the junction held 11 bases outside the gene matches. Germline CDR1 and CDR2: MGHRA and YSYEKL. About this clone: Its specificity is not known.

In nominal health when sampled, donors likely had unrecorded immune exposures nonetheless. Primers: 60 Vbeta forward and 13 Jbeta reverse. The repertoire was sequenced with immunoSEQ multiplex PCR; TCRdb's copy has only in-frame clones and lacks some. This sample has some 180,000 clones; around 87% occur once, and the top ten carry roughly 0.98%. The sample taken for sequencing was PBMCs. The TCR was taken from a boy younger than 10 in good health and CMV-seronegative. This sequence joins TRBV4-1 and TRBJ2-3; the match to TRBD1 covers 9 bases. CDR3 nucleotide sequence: TGCGCCAGCAGCCGTCTTTCCGGGACAGGGATAACAGATACGCAGTATTTT. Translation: CASSRLSGTGITDTQYF.